The clone carrying this T cell receptor beta chain has just a few counts. This entry belongs to a study of T-cell memory formation after mild COVID-19. TCRdb analysed the 5' RACE reads with MiXCR anew, one entry per CDR3 protein. Of roughly 450,000 distinct CDR3 sequences in the sample, approximately 18% were seen once. The source material was PBMCs or a T cell subset sorted from them (not recorded which). This clonotype was obtained from an adult woman who had mild COVID-19 (a few samples of this study predate the infection). Cell type and time point are not known.

The CDR3 reads CATSDTGTPYNEQFF. The CDR3 nucleotides are TGTGCCACCAGTGATACCGGGACACCCTACAATGAGCAGTTCTTC. The rearrangement links TRBV24-1 to TRBJ2-1; D possibly corresponds to TRBD1 (6 bases). This CDR3 comprises 15 residues. In germline, CDR1 is KGHDR, CDR2 SFDVKD. V was trimmed by 3 bases and J by 2 bases, leaving 10 bases between them.